The present T cell receptor beta chain was sequenced within a study of cytomegalovirus exposure and HLA in healthy donors (dated by TCRdb to between 2016 and 2019). Regarding the research as a whole: In an earlier analysis of fewer than 750 of the donors, around 290 Gb of sequence data and roughly 100 million unique TCR beta sequences from 180 million or so T cells were reported. Roughly 320 gigabases of sequencing data and around 80 million unique TCR sequences made up an early release that covered several hundred HLA-typed donors. Among 300 to 450 genotyped donors of the cohort, an average of 235,054 unique TCR beta nucleotide sequences were sequenced per donor, around 20% of them non-productive. Donor age, sex, ethnicity and CMV serostatus were compiled together with the repertoire data. Roughly 5 DR-DQ haplotypes were treated as single units for association and clustering because of strong linkage in the cohort. In a later analysis, previously published TCR beta repertoires from about 640 donors were re-analyzed and high-resolution HLA genotyping was added so that TCR occurrence patterns could be studied. Both class I and class II loci were covered by HLA typing, at four-digit resolution. In the later analysis, no new phenotypic data were used to find candidate immune exposures; instead, reliance was placed on TCR beta sequences and their occurrence across donors. All discovery cohort repertoires had been generated on a single sequencing platform. Of the roughly 430 genotyped donors, roughly 85% fell in the genetic ancestry cluster associated with self-reported Caucasian donors. The study aimed to test whether signatures of past pathogen exposure could be identified by cataloging public T cell receptors. High-throughput TCR immunosequencing, statistical association of individual TCRs with disease status, and machine learning were combined to predict cytomegalovirus infection status. The study used immunosequencing to profile the T cell repertoires of approximately 650 subjects and linked those repertoires to cytomegalovirus serostatus. Typing coverage differed by locus: A, B, C, DRB1 and DQB1 were typed in about 629-640 donors, DQA1 in about 560, DPA1 in approximately 600, and DPB1 in 400 to 480. To decide whether each TCR beta V gene segment behaved as functional or pseudogenic, an earlier analysis of some 540 of the donors relied on high-throughput TCR beta sequencing. Besides the first cohort of 666 subjects, a separate validation cohort made up of 120 different subjects was used. A later genetic analysis took genome-wide SNP genotypes for about 65% of the 666 donors and used that subset as a discovery cohort.

CDR1 and CDR2 are read off the germline V gene as SGHAT and FQNNGV. Taken from cysteine to phenylalanine, the CDR3 has 17 residues. Only the CDR3 DNA is retained, 51 bases long and in frame from the first base. The germline V end is reduced by 4 bases and the J end by 0 bases; junction bases left unmatched: 9. Broad study findings and their caveats: For the cohort, immune exposure information was limited to CMV serostatus. About 17 rarely observed V segments, including chromosome 9 orphons, were excluded from the earlier analysis of several hundred of the donors because counts were too low. According to a later genetic analysis, donors in an Asian-associated ancestry cluster had fewer N-insertions in productive TCRs than the approximately 610-donor mean. According to a later analysis, TCR association rates differed among HLA loci, with DRB1 alleles showing the most associated TCRs and HLA-C alleles showing the fewest. Most CMV-associated TCR beta chains appeared to be HLA-restricted in a later analysis, and the HLA associations seemed to be driven largely by CMV exposure. In both the original and validation cohorts, the classifier was reported to diagnose cytomegalovirus status with high specificity and sensitivity. When HLA alleles, especially DR and DQ, strongly co-occurred, TCR associations were difficult to assign to individual alleles. Specific HLA alleles were associated with 16,951 TCR beta sequences at a false discovery rate of 0.05 in a later analysis. In this cohort, only TCR beta chains were sequenced, and detectable features were limited by the absence of alpha or paired-chain data. It was suggested by the authors that the approach could potentially be generalized to other disease states and immunological phenotypes. A total of roughly 160 TCR beta chains were listed by the study as associated with cytomegalovirus. Most TCR sequences were seen in very few donors, while some public TCRs were found in many individuals. Linkage disequilibrium might explain the correlated functional status among segregating V segments, but an unknown experimental factor could not be excluded. According to a later analysis, parvovirus B19, influenza, CMV and Epstein-Barr virus appeared linked to several top co-occurrence clusters. Compared with equally common non-associated chains, HLA-associated TCR beta chains in a later analysis were more clonally expanded and had lower generation probabilities. A few of the identified cytomegalovirus-associated TCR beta chains were confirmed in vitro to be specific for cytomegalovirus antigens. A later genetic analysis associated a missense DCLRE1C variant with V-gene and J-gene trimming of TCR beta chains, and an independent cohort replicated the association. Some IMGT-functional V segments, including TRBV6-2 and TRBV6-3, could not be told apart with the 87-base-pair reads, so those segments were excluded. A group of highly shared sequence variants was considered likely to be a technical artifact of the sequencing pipeline. A further reported finding was that TCR beta sequences accurately predicted the HLA-A and HLA-B alleles for most subjects in the first cohort. The presence/absence analyses assumed that sequencing depth was roughly uniform across donors, and that assumption may not be true. Because HLA typing was unavailable for some donors at each locus, only the typed subset was used in association tests. An earlier analysis of some 590 of the donors showed that most TCR beta V segments appeared in productive rearrangements either about 87% or about 30% of the time, which broadly matched IMGT annotations.

The cohort comprised several hundred healthy bone marrow donors. All cohort members were sampled while nominally healthy, although unrecorded immune exposures were likely present. The donor tested CMV seropositive and was one of the 289 seropositive cohort members. A peripheral blood sample was provided by each donor, and peripheral blood mononuclear cells were used for TCR beta sequencing. The Qiagen DNeasy Blood Extraction Kit was used to extract genomic DNA from the blood cell samples. This clone turned up a few times. Its specific antigen is unknown. No much larger clonotype is one base removed from it; base qualities were not supplied. Libraries were prepared through the immunoSEQ multiplex PCR assay. For the multiplex PCR, a mixture combining 60 forward primers for TCR Vbeta segments and 13 reverse primers for TCR Jbeta segments was used. Amplification of the CDR3 region of rearranged TCR beta genes was performed with a multiplex PCR assay on genomic DNA. The amplified TCR beta libraries were sequenced on the Illumina HiSeq System as 87-base-pair reads. The paper's processing steps were these. In a later analysis, tens of millions of unique TCR beta chains were counted across the 650 to 700 repertoires, and approximately 11 million of these chains were shared by at least two donors. To remove PCR and sequencing errors, raw reads were error-corrected and collapsed into unique sequences using a nearest-neighbor algorithm that merged closely related sequences. CDR3 sequences were aligned to IMGT reference sequences to assign V, D and J gene segments. For a sequence to be retained, at least a six-nucleotide match to both a V gene segment and a J gene segment was required. Rearrangements were called productive when the CDR3 lacked stop codons and stayed in frame with V and J; all others were non-productive. Following IMGT convention, CDR3 was defined as the stretch from the second conserved V-encoded cysteine to the conserved J-encoded phenylalanine. The earlier analysis of some 540 of the donors excluded any sequence lacking an unambiguous match to a single V gene segment. In an earlier analysis of approximately 610 of the donors, V segments were called functional above 56.7% productive rearrangements and were called segregating when the between-donor standard deviation exceeded 5%. A statistical classification framework was built to diagnose cytomegalovirus status from the catalog of TCR beta chain sequences. In a later analysis, V and J genes were assigned by comparing TCR nucleotide sequences against IMGT/GENE-DB human TR gene sequences. The TCRdist pipeline was used in a later analysis to assign CDR3 sequences and most-parsimonious VDJ recombination scenarios. A later analysis defined each TCR beta chain by its CDR3 amino acid sequence plus V-gene family, and excluded reads lacking a unique V-gene family. To address suspected cross-contamination and a sequencing artifact, a later analysis removed approximately 600 highly shared, low-generation-probability nucleotide sequences. For each public chain, a later analysis derived a clonal expansion index from normalized ranks of inferred template counts within each repertoire. In a later analysis, generation probabilities were computed with a VDJ recombination model fitted to out-of-frame rearrangements, and the resulting probabilities were checked against IGoR. Hypergeometric tests were used in a later analysis to score TCR-TCR, TCR-HLA and TCR-CMV co-occurrence, with a repertoire-size bias correction applied to the TCR pairs. False discovery rates were estimated in a later analysis by permuting HLA or CMV assignments 20 times. In a later analysis, co-occurring TCRs were grouped using DBSCAN, with TCRdist sequence similarity added in when clustering inside HLA-allele-positive subsets. For co-occurrence clustering, repertoires with fewer than 30,000 or more than 120,000 public chains were excluded, along with four to six repertoires with anomalous nucleotide sharing. TCRdb stores this immuneACCESS table with in-frame sequences only. Part of the clones is absent; in the studies checked, under half of the shortfall reflects unresolved V genes, and no reason is known for the rest. The V and J calls and clone size come from that table; D and trimming were worked out from the DNA. This sample is represented by more than 85,000 clones; less than 85% of them were singletons. The ten biggest clones cover under 15% of the sample.

The sequencing sample was made of PBMCs. This TCR derives from a man in his thirties or forties in good health and CMV-seropositive. Recombination joined TRBV11-2 with TRBJ1-3; TRBD1 lines up with 7 middle nucleotides. The nucleotides read TGTGCCAGCAGCTCTTTCGGACAGGTTCGCTCTGGAAACACCATATATTTT. It specifies CASSSFGQVRSGNTIYF.